This entry is about one T cell receptor beta chain. The source of the sample is a study of blood T cell repertoires in COVID-19. Study-wide background: Acute and convalescent COVID-19 samples came from the United States, Italy and Spain. Sources were T cells, B-cell-depleted T cells, or PBMCs; the material itself was cDNA or gDNA.

In the original analysis: Amplifying reference gene primers gave estimates of nucleated cell counts. Data came from immunoSEQ multiplex PCR; TCRdb stores just in-frame clones and leaves some out. Clonal size and the V and J genes are those of that table, whereas D and trimming came from the DNA. The sample has 180,000 or so clones; around 80% are singletons. Germline lookup yields CDR1 LNHNV and CDR2 YYDKDF (reference sequence). V was clipped by 1 base and J by 5 bases, with 11 bases between them. The CDR3 is made up of 14 amino acids. This clonotype was sampled from a woman aged 80 or over with active or convalescent COVID-19. The specimen was peripheral blood. The V call is TRBV15, the J call TRBJ2-5, with D perhaps TRBD2 (5 bases). The CDR3 DNA sequence: TGTGCCACCAGCAGAGGCCTAGCCGGGGAGACCCAGTACTTC. It is translated as CATSRGLAGETQYF.